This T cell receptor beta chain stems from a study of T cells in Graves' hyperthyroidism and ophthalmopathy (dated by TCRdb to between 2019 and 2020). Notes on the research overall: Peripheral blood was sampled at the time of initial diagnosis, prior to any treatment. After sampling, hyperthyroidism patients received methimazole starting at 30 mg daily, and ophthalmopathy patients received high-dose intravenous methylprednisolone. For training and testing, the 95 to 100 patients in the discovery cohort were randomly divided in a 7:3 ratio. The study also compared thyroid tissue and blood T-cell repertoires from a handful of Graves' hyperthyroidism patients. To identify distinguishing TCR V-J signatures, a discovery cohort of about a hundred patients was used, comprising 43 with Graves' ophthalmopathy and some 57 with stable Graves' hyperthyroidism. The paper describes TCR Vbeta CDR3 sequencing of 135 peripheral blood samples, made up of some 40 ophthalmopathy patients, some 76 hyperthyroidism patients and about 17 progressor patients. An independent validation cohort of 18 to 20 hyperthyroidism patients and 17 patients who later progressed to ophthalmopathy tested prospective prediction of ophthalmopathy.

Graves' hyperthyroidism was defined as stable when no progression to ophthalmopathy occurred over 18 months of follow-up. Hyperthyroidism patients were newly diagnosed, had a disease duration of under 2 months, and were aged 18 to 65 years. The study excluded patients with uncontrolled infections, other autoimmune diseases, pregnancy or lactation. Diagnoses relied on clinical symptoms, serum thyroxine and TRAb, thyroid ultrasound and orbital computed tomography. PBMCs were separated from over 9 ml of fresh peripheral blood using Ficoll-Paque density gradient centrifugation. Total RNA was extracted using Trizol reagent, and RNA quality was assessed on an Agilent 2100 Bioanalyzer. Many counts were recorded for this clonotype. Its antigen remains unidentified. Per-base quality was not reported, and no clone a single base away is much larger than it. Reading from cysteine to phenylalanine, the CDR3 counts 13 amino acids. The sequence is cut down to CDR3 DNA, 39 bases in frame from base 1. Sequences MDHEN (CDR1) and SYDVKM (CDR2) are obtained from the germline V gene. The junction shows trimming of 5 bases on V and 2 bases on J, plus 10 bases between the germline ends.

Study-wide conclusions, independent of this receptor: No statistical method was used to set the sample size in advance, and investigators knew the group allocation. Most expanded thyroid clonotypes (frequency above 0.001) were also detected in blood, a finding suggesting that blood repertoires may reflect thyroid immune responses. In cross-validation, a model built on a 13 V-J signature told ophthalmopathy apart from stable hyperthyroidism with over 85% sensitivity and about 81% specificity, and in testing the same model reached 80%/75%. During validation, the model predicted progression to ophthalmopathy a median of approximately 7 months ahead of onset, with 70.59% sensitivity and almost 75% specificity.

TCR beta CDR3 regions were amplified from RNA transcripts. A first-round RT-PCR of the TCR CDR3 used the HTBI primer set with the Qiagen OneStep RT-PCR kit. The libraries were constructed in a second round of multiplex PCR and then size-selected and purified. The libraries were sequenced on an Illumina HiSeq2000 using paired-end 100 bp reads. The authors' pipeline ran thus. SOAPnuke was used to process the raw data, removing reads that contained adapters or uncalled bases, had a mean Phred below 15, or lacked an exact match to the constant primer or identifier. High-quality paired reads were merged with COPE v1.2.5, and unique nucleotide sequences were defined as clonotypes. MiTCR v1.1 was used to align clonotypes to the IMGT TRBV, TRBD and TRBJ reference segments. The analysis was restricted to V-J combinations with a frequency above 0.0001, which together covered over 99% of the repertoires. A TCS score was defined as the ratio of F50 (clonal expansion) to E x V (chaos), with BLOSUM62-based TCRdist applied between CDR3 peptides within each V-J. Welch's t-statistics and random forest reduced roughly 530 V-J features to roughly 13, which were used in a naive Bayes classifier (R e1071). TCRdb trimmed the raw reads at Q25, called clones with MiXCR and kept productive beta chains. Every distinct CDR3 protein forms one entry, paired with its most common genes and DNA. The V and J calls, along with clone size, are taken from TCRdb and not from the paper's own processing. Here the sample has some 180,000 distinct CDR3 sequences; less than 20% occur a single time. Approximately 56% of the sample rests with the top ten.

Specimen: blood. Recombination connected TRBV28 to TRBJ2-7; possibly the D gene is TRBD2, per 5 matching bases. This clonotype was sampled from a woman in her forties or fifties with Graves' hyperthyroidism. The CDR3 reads CASSRGVTYEQYF. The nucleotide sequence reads TGTGCCAGCAGTCGGGGTGTTACCTACGAGCAGTACTTC.